These 17 T cell receptor beta chains were sequenced from one sample in a study of blood T cell repertoires in COVID-19. The repertoire was sequenced with immunoSEQ multiplex PCR; TCRdb's copy has only in-frame clones and lacks some. The table lists around 230,000 clones, about 79% of them singletons. The sample taken for sequencing was peripheral blood. Every receptor here comes from a man aged 35-49 years who had recovered from COVID-19.

This clone appeared a few times. The chain links TRBV5-5 to TRBJ1-6, with a possible D match to TRBD1 (5 bases). Germline V CDR1 and CDR2: SGHKS, YYEKEE (reference sequence). Trimming removed 1 base at V and 5 bases at J, with 7 bases between. The CDR3 has 14 amino acids. The CDR3: CASSLTGDNSPLHF. For the CDR3, the DNA is TGTGCCAGCAGCTTGACAGGAGATAATTCACCCCTCCACTTT. The full variable domain, its missing parts supplied by reference TRBV5-5 and TRBJ1-6, is DAGVTQSPTHLIKTRGQQVTLRCSPISGHKSVSWYQQVLGQGPQFIFQYYEKEERGRGNFPDRFSARQFPNYSSELNVNALLLGDSALYLCASSLTGDNSPLHFGNGTRLTVT.

This clone was counted once. The chain carries TRBV11-3 and TRBJ2-7; 8 bases fit TRBD2. This CDR3 spans 15 amino acids. Unmatched junction bases numbered 18, after V lost 6 bases and J lost 11 bases. From germline, CDR1 is SGHNT and CDR2 YENEEA. CDR3 sequence: CASRDGAGGDEVKYF. As DNA, the CDR3 is TGTGCCAGCAGGGACGGGGCGGGGGGCGACGAGGTGAAGTACTTC.

This clone came up once. This rearrangement joins TRBV9 to TRBJ2-7; 8 positions match TRBD1. CDR1 and CDR2 from the germline V gene are SGDLS and YYNGEE. V lost 4 bases, J lost 7 bases, and 16 bases stayed unmatched. This CDR3 region has 16 residues. The CDR3 DNA follows: TGTGCCAGCAGCCCGTTCTTGACAGGGGACCTGGGGGAGCAGTACTTC. Translated, it gives CASSPFLTGDLGEQYF.

This chain uses TRBV19 with TRBJ2-7, with D possibly matching TRBD2 (6 bases). The CDR3 spans 14 residues. Trimming took off 3 bases at V and 4 bases at J, with 13 bases between the two ends. Germline V gene data show CDR1 as LNHDA and CDR2 as SQIVND (reference sequence). CDR3 nucleotides: TGTGCCAGTAGTATTGGGGGGAGTATTTACGAGCAGTACTTC. Amino acids: CASSIGGSIYEQYF.

The J gene is TRBJ1-2, the V gene TRBV2, with 7 bases fitting TRBD1. This CDR3 has 16 residues. Germline assignment: CDR1 SNHLY and CDR2 FYNNEI. With V trimmed by 5 bases and J by 5 bases, 14 bases remained unmatched. The CDR3 DNA follows: TGTGCCAGCAGTCCATTGGGCCGGGACAGATATTATGGCTACACCTTC. It encodes CASSPLGRDRYYGYTF.

Concerning this clone itself: The sample contains more than one DNA sequence encoding this CDR3. This rearrangement joins TRBV5-1 to TRBJ2-5; weak D call: TRBD2 (7 bases). Germline-derived CDR1 and CDR2 are SGHRS and YFSETQ. The CDR3 has 14 residues. Trimming removed 4 bases from V and 4 bases from J, with 14 bases in between. The CDR3 loop is CASSPVGGPETQYF. The CDR3 coding sequence is TGCGCCAGCAGCCCGGTCGGGGGGCCAGAGACCCAGTACTTC.

The chain links TRBV6-5 to TRBJ2-2, with TRBD1 as a possible D gene (6 bases). The CDR3 sequence is 15 residues long. V shed 0 bases and J shed 3 bases, with 8 bases lying between them. The germline gives CDR1 MNHEY, CDR2 SVGAGI. CDR3 residues: CASSYSDSHTGELFF. In DNA, the CDR3 is TGTGCCAGCAGTTACTCGGACAGCCACACCGGGGAGCTGTTTTTT.

The chain combines TRBV18 with TRBJ1-1; D uncertain. The CDR3 consists of 16 residues. Germline V CDR1 and CDR2: KGHSH, LQKENI. The V gene lost 6 bases and the J gene lost 1 base, with 18 bases spanning the gap. CDR3 residues: CASSPPGVGRNTEAFF. CDR3 nucleotide sequence: TGTGCCAGCTCCCCCCCGGGCGTGGGGAGGAACACTGAAGCTTTCTTT.

The chain recombines TRBV7-2 with TRBJ2-1; D gene uncertain. Trimming removed 4 bases at V and 3 bases at J, with 7 bases between. The CDR3 has 13 amino acids. Germline CDR1 SGHTA, CDR2 FQGNSA. CDR3 sequence: CASSSSYYNEQFF. In DNA form, the CDR3 reads TGTGCCAGCAGCTCCTCCTACTACAATGAGCAGTTCTTC.

There are a few counts of this clone. The chain couples TRBV7-6 to TRBJ2-6; TRBD2 might be the D (5 bases). V shed 3 bases and J shed 1 base, with 13 bases lying between them. The CDR3 runs to 17 residues. Germline assignment: CDR1 SGHVS and CDR2 FNYEAQ. CDR3 residues: CASSLGLRGSGANVLTF. CDR3 bases: TGTGCCAGCAGCTTGGGCCTCCGGGGATCTGGGGCCAACGTCCTGACTTTC.

This clone was found a few times. The chain carries TRBV15 and TRBJ2-7; 8 nucleotides line up with TRBD1. CDR3 length: 16 amino acids. The junction had 9 bases not matched to a gene; V was cut back by 0 bases and J by 5 bases. Germline V CDR1 and CDR2: LNHNV, YYDKDF (reference sequence). CDR3 nucleotides: TGTGCCACCAGCAGAGAGATTGCAGGGGGCAACGACGAGCAGTACTTC. Encoded protein: CATSREIAGGNDEQYF.

V usage is TRBV7-2 and J usage is TRBJ2-7, with 7 bases matching TRBD1. After removal of 5 bases from V and 1 base from J, the junction contained 8 bases not matched to a gene. The CDR3 totals 15 residues. CDR1 and CDR2 from the germline V gene are SGHTA and FQGNSA. In nucleotides, the CDR3 is TGTGCCAGCAGCAAACGCCGGGACAGTTCCTACGAGCAGTACTTC. It specifies CASSKRRDSSYEQYF.

This chain uses TRBV4-3 with TRBJ2-6; 9 bases align to TRBD2. The CDR3 is made up of 18 amino acids. Germline values: CDR1 LGHNA, CDR2 YSLEER. Losses at the gene ends were 2 bases for V and 1 base for J; bases not matched to a gene: 6. The CDR3, as DNA: TGCGCCAGCAGCCAATCTAGCGGGGCGACATCTGGGGCCAACGTCCTGACTTTC. This encodes CASSQSSGATSGANVLTF.

This chain connects TRBV6-6 to TRBJ1-1; 9 bases match TRBD1. Germline CDR1 is MNHNY and CDR2 is SVGAGI (reference sequence). V was clipped by 6 bases and J by 6 bases; unmatched bases: 5. The CDR3 spans 13 residues. In DNA, the CDR3 is TGTGCCAGCAGCATACAGGGGGCGTCTGAAGCTTTCTTT. Translated, it gives CASSIQGASEAFF.

This clone was observed a handful of times. The chain links TRBV5-1 to TRBJ1-1; a weak D match, TRBD1 (5 bases). V lost 4 bases to trimming and J lost 3 bases, with 13 bases between them. The V gene's germline CDR1 is SGHRS and CDR2 YFSETQ. The CDR3 consists of 14 residues. This CDR3 is CASSRGTQDTEAFF. The CDR3 DNA sequence: TGCGCCAGCAGCCGGGGGACCCAGGACACTGAAGCTTTCTTT.

The chain has TRBV19 and TRBJ1-5; TRBD1 aligns across 10 bases. The J segment lost 1 base and the V segment lost 6 bases, leaving 9 bases of the junction unmatched. Germline lookup yields CDR1 LNHDA and CDR2 SQIVND (reference sequence). This CDR3 contains 17 residues. CDR3 coding DNA: TGTGCCAGTAGAGCCGGGACAGGGGATTTCAGCAATCAGCCCCAGCATTTT. Translating it yields CASRAGTGDFSNQPQHF. Full variable domain (remainder filled in from reference TRBV19 and TRBJ1-5): DGGITQSPKYLFRKEGQNVTLSCEQNLNHDAMYWYRQDPGQGLRLIYYSQIVNDFQKGDIAEGYSVSREKKESFPLTVTSAQKNPTAFYLCASRAGTGDFSNQPQHFGDGTRLSIL.

V and J are TRBV20-1 and TRBJ1-2, with D hard to call. Trimming removed 5 bases from V and 6 bases from J, with 7 bases in between. CDR3 length: 10 amino acids. CDR1 is DFQATT and CDR2 is SNEGSKA in the germline V gene (reference sequence). The CDR3: CSAGSDGYTF. CDR3 DNA: TGCAGTGCTGGGAGTGATGGCTACACCTTC.